What follows are 21 T cell receptor beta chains derived from one specimen sequenced in a study of shared clonotypes between healthy human individuals. Profiling relied on immunoSEQ multiplex PCR, and the TCRdb table lists in-frame clones only, not all of them. The sample lists more than 2,000,000 clones, 85% to 95% occurring once. Sequencing was carried out using naive CD4+ T cells from PBMCs. Described subset: CD45RA+ positively selected. The receptors shown here come from a man younger than 35 in good health. Some clones in this sample may be carry-over from other donors' samples.

The chain links TRBV2 to TRBJ2-5, with 8 positions matching TRBD1. The J call may be faulty, since TRBJ2-7 better matches the DNA end. CDR3 length: 15 residues. Germline CDR1 and CDR2: SNHLY and FYNNEI. The CDR3: CASSEERTGIYEQYF. The CDR3 DNA sequence: TGTGCCAGCAGTGAAGAGAGGACAGGGATCTACGAGCAGTACTTC.

This rearrangement joins TRBV2 to TRBJ2-7; 7 nucleotides match TRBD2. CDR3 size: 15 residues. Per germline, CDR1 SNHLY and CDR2 FYNNEI. Unmatched junction bases numbered 7, after V lost 3 bases and J lost 2 bases. The CDR3 loop is CASSEGLAATYEQYF. CDR3 nucleotide sequence: TGTGCCAGCAGTGAGGGGCTAGCGGCCACCTACGAGCAGTACTTC.

The chain recombines TRBV2 with TRBJ2-2; D remains unclear. This CDR3 is 13 amino acids long. V was pared by 9 bases and J by 2 bases, with 10 bases between. Germline loops: CDR1 SNHLY, CDR2 FYNNEI. The CDR3 bases are TGTGCCAGTAGCCTTCAAAACACCGGGGAGCTGTTTTTT. Translated, it gives CASSLQNTGELFF.

The CDR3, as DNA: TGTGCCAGCAGTCAAGACAGGGGGCTGGACGAGCAGTACTTC. Its translation: CASSQDRGLDEQYF. The chain links TRBV28 to TRBJ2-7, with 10 nucleotides matching TRBD1. Germline CDR1 and CDR2: MDHEN and SYDVKM. Trimming removed 5 bases from V and 5 bases from J; junction bases left unmatched: 6. The CDR3 is made up of 14 amino acids. The variable domain in full, with the rest retrieved from reference TRBV28 and TRBJ2-7, is DVKVTQSSRYLVKRTGEKVFLECVQDMDHENMFWYRQDPGLGLRLIYFSYDVKMKEKGDIPEGYSVSREKKERFSLILESASTNQTSMYLCASSQDRGLDEQYFGPGTRLTVT.

The chain joins TRBV5-4 to TRBJ1-4; TRBD1 is a possible D gene (6 bases). The germline V and J ends were trimmed by 6 bases and 0 bases, with 15 bases remaining between them. This CDR3 is 16 amino acids long. The germline V gene encodes CDR1 SGHNT and CDR2 YYREEE (reference sequence). CDR3 DNA: TGTGCCAGCACGAAGGTCAGGGGTGCAACTAATGAAAAACTGTTTTTT. Translated: CASTKVRGATNEKLFF.

This chain links TRBV19 with TRBJ2-5; TRBD2 aligns across 9 bases. Germline lookup yields CDR1 LNHDA and CDR2 SQIVND (reference sequence). J lost 4 bases, V lost 2 bases, and 11 bases had no gene match. This CDR3 has 17 amino acids. The CDR3: CASSIHSQGLAGETQYF. As DNA, the CDR3 is TGTGCCAGTAGTATACACTCTCAGGGACTAGCTGGAGAGACCCAGTACTTC. Filled out from reference TRBV19 and TRBJ2-5, the complete variable domain reads DGGITQSPKYLFRKEGQNVTLSCEQNLNHDAMYWYRQDPGQGLRLIYYSQIVNDFQKGDIAEGYSVSREKKESFPLTVTSAQKNPTAFYLCASSIHSQGLAGETQYFGPGTRLLVL.

The rearrangement links TRBV2 to TRBJ1-5, with TRBD1 matching over 7 bases. This CDR3 is 15 amino acids long. The V segment lost 6 bases and the J segment 2 bases; nucleotides outside the gene matches: 7. Germline CDR1 SNHLY, CDR2 FYNNEI. The CDR3 sequence: CASSLHRGGNQPQHF. As DNA, the CDR3 is TGTGCCAGCAGCCTCCACAGGGGAGGCAATCAGCCCCAGCATTTT.

The gene calls are TRBV30 and TRBJ2-5; the D gene is possibly TRBD2 (6 bases). Germline CDR1 is GTSNPN and CDR2 is SVGIG (reference sequence). This CDR3 is 16 amino acids long. Trimming removed 5 bases at V and 4 bases at J, with 23 bases between. CDR3 in amino acids: CAWPPRSSGFGETQYF. CDR3 coding DNA: TGTGCCTGGCCCCCCCGGAGTAGCGGATTTGGAGAGACCCAGTACTTC.

Turning to this clone: Distinct nucleotide sequences in the sample also encode this CDR3. The CDR3: CASKDRGNQPQHF. The CDR3, as DNA: TGTGCCAGCAAGGACAGGGGAAATCAGCCCCAGCATTTT. The chain carries TRBV19 and TRBJ1-5, with 9 bases fitting TRBD1. The CDR3 covers 13 residues. V was clipped by 9 bases and J by 4 bases; unmatched bases: 4. The germline V gene has CDR1 LNHDA and CDR2 SQIVND (reference sequence).

The CDR3 coding sequence is TGTGCCAGCAGTGTTGGACAGATAAATCAGCCCCAGCATTTT. It translates to CASSVGQINQPQHF. The chain combines TRBV6-1 with TRBJ1-5; D is perhaps TRBD1 (6 bases). Germline V gene data show CDR1 as MNHNS and CDR2 as SASEGT. This CDR3 comprises 14 residues. V was clipped by 4 bases and J by 4 bases, with 11 bases between them.

This chain uses TRBV18 with TRBJ2-5; D remains unclear. V dropped 3 bases and J dropped 1 base, with 12 bases sitting between them. CDR3 size: 15 residues. Germline CDR1 reads KGHSH; CDR2 reads LQKENI. CDR3 DNA: TGTGCCAGCTCACCCGAAATAGGGATCCAAGAGACCCAGTACTTC. Translated: CASSPEIGIQETQYF.

Concerning this clone itself: The sample contains more than one DNA sequence encoding this CDR3. V is TRBV5-1 and J is TRBJ1-3, with 9 bases aligning to TRBD1. CDR3 size: 16 residues. The ends lost 0 bases at V and 3 bases at J; junction bases unmatched: 4. The germline CDR1 and CDR2 sequences are SGHRS and YFSETQ. Here the CDR3 reads CASSLAGTGFGNTIYF. CDR3 sequence (DNA): TGCGCCAGCAGCTTGGCAGGGACAGGGTTTGGAAACACCATATATTTT.

As concerns this clone: The sample contains more than one DNA sequence encoding this CDR3. V usage is TRBV18 and J usage is TRBJ2-6; D remains ambiguous. The V end lost 2 bases, the J end lost 2 bases, and 7 bases lay between the germline ends. This CDR3 is 15 amino acids long. Germline V CDR1 and CDR2: KGHSH, LQKENI. The CDR3 nucleotides read TGTGCCAGCTCACCAACTGGTGCTGGGGCCAACGTCCTGACTTTC. Its protein product is CASSPTGAGANVLTF.

The CDR3 here is CASSTTGGNTEAFF. Here the CDR3 DNA reads TGTGCCAGTAGTACCACAGGGGGGAACACTGAAGCTTTCTTT. The chain links TRBV19 to TRBJ1-1; 8 nucleotides line up with TRBD1. The CDR3 loop spans 14 amino acids. Germline V gives CDR1 LNHDA, CDR2 SQIVND (reference sequence). The J segment lost 1 base and the V segment lost 4 bases, leaving 2 bases of the junction unmatched.

This chain connects TRBV7-3 to TRBJ2-3; D not certain. This CDR3 region has 15 residues. Germline V gene sequence: CDR1 SGHTA, CDR2 FQGTGA. Trimming removed 5 bases from V and 0 bases from J, with 12 bases in between. The chain's CDR3 is CASSPRVLSTDTQYF. As DNA, the CDR3 is TGTGCCAGCAGCCCTAGGGTCCTTAGCACAGATACGCAGTATTTT.

This rearrangement joins TRBV9 to TRBJ1-2; D possibly corresponds to TRBD1 (6 bases). The V gene lost 0 bases and the J gene lost 3 bases, with 12 bases spanning the gap. CDR3 length: 15 residues. Per the germline V gene, CDR1 is SGDLS and CDR2 is YYNGEE. This chain's CDR3 is CASSVGYRVDYGYTF. CDR3 DNA: TGTGCCAGCAGCGTAGGATACAGGGTTGACTATGGCTACACCTTC.

The chain recombines TRBV30 with TRBJ1-5; D possibly corresponds to TRBD1 (5 bases). V lost 2 bases and J 3 bases, leaving 14 bases between the germline ends. The CDR3 contains 15 residues. Germline CDR1 is GTSNPN and CDR2 is SVGIG (reference sequence). The CDR3 DNA reads TGTGCCTGGAGTCAACCCGACAGAACCAATCAGCCCCAGCATTTT. Translating it yields CAWSQPDRTNQPQHF.

A word on this clone: At one end, the junction sequence differs from germline, possibly due to a read error. J is TRBJ1-4 and V is TRBV7-8; 8 bases are shared with TRBD1. Germline-derived CDR1 and CDR2 are SGHVS and FQNEAQ. This CDR3 spans 18 amino acids. CDR3 residues: CASSLDWTGYASNEKLFF. The DNA for the CDR3 is TGTGCCAGCAGTTTAGACTGGACAGGGTATGCTTCTAATGAAAAACTGTTTTTT.

V and J are TRBV29-1 and TRBJ2-5; D ambiguous. Germline CDR1 is SQVTM and CDR2 is ANQGSEA. CDR3 length: 11 amino acids. Trimming cost V 4 bases and J 0 bases, with 3 bases left between them. The CDR3 DNA sequence: TGCAGCGTTGCTAACCAAGAGACCCAGTACTTC. It yields the protein CSVANQETQYF.

The chain combines TRBV28 with TRBJ2-2; D is ambiguous. Germline V lookup: CDR1 MDHEN, CDR2 SYDVKM. Trimming cost V 6 bases and J 0 bases, with 14 bases left between them. The CDR3 spans 16 residues. CDR3 in amino acids: CASSPWEAPNTGELFF. DNA for the CDR3: TGTGCCAGCAGCCCCTGGGAAGCGCCGAACACCGGGGAGCTGTTTTTT.

The rearrangement uses TRBV27 and TRBJ1-2, with D perhaps TRBD1 (5 bases). The CDR3 covers 13 residues. Germline assignment: CDR1 MNHEY and CDR2 SMNVEV (reference sequence). V was pared by 3 bases and J by 3 bases, with 8 bases between. DNA of the CDR3: TGTGCCAGCAGTTTGCAACAGGACTATGGCTACACCTTC. Translating gives CASSLQQDYGYTF.